The subject of this entry is one TCR beta chain. What antigen it recognizes has not been identified. No base quality information exists; no much larger clone differs at one position. Whole blood was collected in K2EDTA tubes by collaborating institutions according to the institutions' own protocols. For TCRbeta analysis, collaborators shipped samples in one of three forms: frozen whole blood, isolated PBMCs, or DNA extracted from either of those sample types. This entry comes from a study of blood T cell repertoires in COVID-19 (TCRdb year 2020). Broadly, across the study: Samples covering the acute and convalescent phases of COVID-19 were provided by collaborators in the United States, Italy and Spain. Subjects who had been exposed to COVID-19, were actively infected with it, or had recovered from it provided the deeply sampled blood TCRbeta repertoires that made up the dataset. Where available, HLA class I and class II types were obtained from metadata supplied by the sample provider rather than from assay-based typing. A de-identified subject ID, COVID-19 status, age in years and sex were almost always included in the sample metadata. The repertoires were released in a freely available public database intended as a resource for research on the immune response to SARS-CoV-2. The material from the prospective study consisted of cDNA or gDNA derived from T cells, B-cell-depleted T cells, or PBMCs. Samples were obtained from the ongoing ImmuneRACE study (first 160 participants) and from over 1,000 subjects provided by 6 global collaborators. Results and caveats for the whole study, not just this receptor: How much clinical and demographic metadata was included differed by source and by participant, and the metadata was provided uncurated.

The immunoSEQ Assay, a bias-controlled multiplex PCR, was used to amplify TCRbeta CDR3 regions from genomic DNA. The source study handled its data this way. Within the assay, amplification of reference gene primers was used to estimate how many nucleated cells each sample contained. Sequence reads were collapsed and filtered to measure the absolute abundance of every unique TCRbeta CDR3 rearrangement. For each sample, productive Simpson clonality was calculated as the square root of Simpson's diversity index across productive rearrangements. TCRdb provides this immuneACCESS table in a form limited to in-frame rearrangements. Some clones are lacking; in checked studies, under half of them reflect an unresolved V gene, and why the rest are absent is not known. Clone size and V and J calls were adopted from that table, with D and trimming inferred from the DNA. This sample lists around 84,000 clones; 85% to 90% were detected once. Under 8.5% of the sample comes from the top ten.

CDR1 MDHEN and CDR2 SYDVKM are derived from the germline V gene. Deletion took 5 bases off V and 14 bases off J, with a span of 12 bases between the germline ends. From the cysteine through the phenylalanine, the CDR3 covers 10 amino acids. Only the CDR3 DNA is retained, 30 bases long and in frame from the first base. Material for sequencing was peripheral blood. In this chain, TRBV28 is recombined with TRBJ1-2; the D gene identity is not certain. The sequence came from a man older than 75 with active or convalescent COVID-19. The DNA is TGTGCCAGCAGTGCCCGGACTACTACCTTC. Its protein reads: CASSARTTTF.